Presented here are 31 T cell receptor beta chains from one specimen sequenced in a study of T cell responses to AZD1222 COVID-19 vaccine. Some clones are missing from TCRdb's copy, which holds only in-frame ones; the method was immunoSEQ multiplex PCR. The table lists roughly 150,000 clones, around 87% of them singletons. Sequences were derived from peripheral blood, sampled 28 days after the second AZD1222 dose. The receptor set was obtained from an adult who received the AZD1222 COVID-19 vaccine.

This chain connects TRBV5-1 to TRBJ1-2, with 7 bases matching TRBD1. CDR3 size: 13 residues. With V trimmed by 3 bases and J by 5 bases, 4 bases remained unmatched. Germline V gives CDR1 SGHRS, CDR2 YFSETQ. The CDR3 here is CASSSGQEYGYTF. Written as DNA, the CDR3 is TGCGCCAGCAGCTCCGGACAGGAGTATGGCTACACCTTC.

The CDR3 DNA sequence: TGTGCCAGCAGCTCTCATAAGGAACCTCCCCTCCACTTT. Translating gives CASSSHKEPPLHF. The chain recombines TRBV6-5 with TRBJ1-6, with unresolved D. V was trimmed by 6 bases and J by 13 bases, leaving 16 bases between them. This CDR3 region has 13 residues. CDR1 is MNHEY and CDR2 is SVGAGI in the germline V gene.

V and J are TRBV6-6 and TRBJ2-5, with TRBD2 as a possible D gene (7 bases). The V end lost 6 bases, the J end lost 5 bases, and 16 bases lay between the germline ends. The CDR3 runs 14 residues. Germline assignment: CDR1 MNHNY and CDR2 SVGAGI (reference sequence). CDR3 protein: CASRQGGAGETQYF. The CDR3 DNA reads TGTGCCAGCAGACAGGGAGGGGCTGGGGAGACCCAGTACTTC.

The chain couples TRBV7-3 to TRBJ2-5; D unresolved. Trimming cost V 2 bases and J 0 bases, with 4 bases left between them. CDR3 length: 13 residues. Germline V CDR1 and CDR2: SGHTA, FQGTGA. The CDR3 protein is CASSLDYQETQYF. The CDR3 region has the DNA TGTGCCAGCAGCTTAGACTACCAAGAGACCCAGTACTTC.

The V gene is TRBV27, the J gene TRBJ1-2; possible D gene TRBD1, 5 bases. The CDR3 is made up of 14 amino acids. Germline CDR1 reads MNHEY; CDR2 reads SMNVEV (reference sequence). The V end was cut by 6 bases, the J end by 7 bases, with 18 bases between. CDR3 in amino acids: CASSLTAGSRGYTF. The CDR3 DNA reads as TGTGCCAGCAGCCTTACGGCAGGGTCGCGTGGCTACACCTTC.

J is TRBJ1-1 and V is TRBV10-3, with a tentative D call TRBD1 (5 bases). The CDR3 is 14 residues long. Trimming took off 2 bases at V and 3 bases at J, with 10 bases between the two ends. Germline loops: CDR1 ENHRY, CDR2 SYGVKD. CDR3 sequence: CAISETAGHTEAFF. CDR3 nucleotide sequence: TGTGCCATCAGTGAGACGGCGGGACACACTGAAGCTTTCTTT.

The chain carries TRBV7-9 and TRBJ2-3, with unresolved D. The V end lost 0 bases, the J end lost 2 bases, and 12 bases lay between the germline ends. The germline V gene has CDR1 SEHNR and CDR2 FQNEAQ (reference sequence). This CDR3 contains 16 residues. The CDR3 DNA reads TGTGCCAGCAGCTTAGCGGCCCAGCCCCCCACAGATACGCAGTATTTT. It is translated as CASSLAAQPPTDTQYF.

This chain links TRBV28 with TRBJ2-7; 12 bases match TRBD2. Germline loops: CDR1 MDHEN, CDR2 SYDVKM. With V trimmed by 7 bases and J by 4 bases, 8 bases remained unmatched. The CDR3 runs to 15 residues. CDR3 region: CASIQGTSGSYEQYF. As DNA, the CDR3 is TGTGCCAGCATCCAAGGGACTAGCGGGTCATACGAGCAGTACTTC.

In this sample, this clone turned up once. The chain employs TRBV18 and TRBJ2-3; no firm D call. The CDR3 loop spans 13 amino acids. CDR1 is KGHSH and CDR2 is LQKENI in the germline V gene. V was cut by 2 bases and J by 3 bases, with 6 bases left in between. Here the CDR3 DNA reads TGTGCCAGCTCACCAACCACGACAGATACGCAGTATTTT. Protein product: CASSPTTTDTQYF.

The V gene is TRBV10-3, the J gene TRBJ2-5; 11 nucleotides agree with TRBD1. There are 13 residues in the CDR3. Germline V CDR1 and CDR2: ENHRY, SYGVKD. J gave up 2 bases and V 8 bases, and 1 base lay outside the gene matches. The CDR3 region has the DNA TGTGCCATCGGACAGGGGGCTCAAGAGACCCAGTACTTC. It yields the protein CAIGQGAQETQYF.

The chain carries TRBV4-3 and TRBJ2-3, with 8 bases lining up with TRBD1. This CDR3 is 14 amino acids long. CDR1 and CDR2 (germline): LGHNA, YSLEER. V trimming: 5 bases; J trimming: 4 bases; junction bases outside the gene matches: 5. The CDR3 bases are TGCGCCAGCAGCGCCAGGACAGGGCCAGATACGCAGTATTTT. Translating gives CASSARTGPDTQYF.

The chain links TRBV9 to TRBJ2-2; 8 bases map to TRBD1. V was pared by 6 bases and J by 2 bases, with 9 bases of the junction left unmatched. The CDR3 length is 16 residues. Germline CDR1 SGDLS, CDR2 YYNGEE. In nucleotides, the CDR3 is TGTGCCAGCACCACCGAAGGGACAGGAAACACCGGGGAGCTGTTTTTT. Protein sequence: CASTTEGTGNTGELFF.

The chain links TRBV7-2 to TRBJ2-1; either TRBD1 or TRBD2 may fit D (6 bases each). CDR1 is SGHTA and CDR2 is FQGNSA in the germline V gene. The CDR3 length is 19 residues. The V and J ends lost 0 bases and 8 bases respectively, with 26 bases between them. CDR3 amino acids: CASSLAERSRGRIFDEQFF. The CDR3 DNA sequence: TGTGCCAGCAGCTTAGCGGAGAGAAGTCGGGGGCGAATATTCGATGAGCAGTTCTTC.

The chain is built from TRBV5-1 and TRBJ2-7, with 7 bases matching TRBD1. Trimming cost V 3 bases and J 3 bases; bases outside gene matches: 6. The CDR3 consists of 14 residues. Looked up from germline, CDR1 is SGHRS and CDR2 is YFSETQ. The CDR3 region is CASSSRQGDYEQYF. The CDR3 nucleotides read TGCGCCAGCAGCTCTCGACAGGGAGACTACGAGCAGTACTTC.

The J gene is TRBJ2-7, the V gene TRBV4-3; TRBD1 agrees at 11 bases. The germline CDR1 and CDR2 sequences are LGHNA and YSLEER. The ends lost 1 base at V and 4 bases at J; junction bases unmatched: 6. The CDR3 totals 16 residues. This CDR3 reads CASSQAGQGVGYEQYF. The CDR3 DNA reads as TGCGCCAGCAGCCAAGCGGGACAGGGGGTGGGATACGAGCAGTACTTC.

CDR3 bases: TGTGCCAGCAGCCGAACTTCCTCGGCTGAGCAGTTCTTC. Amino acid sequence: CASSRTSSAEQFF. The chain combines TRBV7-8 with TRBJ2-1; no firm D call. The germline V gene encodes CDR1 SGHVS and CDR2 FQNEAQ. The CDR3 is 13 amino acids. V lost 5 bases and J lost 9, with 14 bases in between.

This clone was observed a few times. The chain combines TRBV24-1 with TRBJ2-1; 9 nucleotides agree with TRBD1. Germline values: CDR1 KGHDR, CDR2 SFDVKD. The CDR3 is 16 residues long. Trimming removed 6 bases from V and 10 bases from J; junction bases left unmatched: 15. CDR3 sequence (DNA): TGTGCCACCAGTTTAACACGGGACAGGGTTTTACGAGAGCAGTTCTTC. Translation gives CATSLTRDRVLREQFF.

The chain carries TRBV19 and TRBJ2-7; TRBD1 or TRBD2 may be the D gene (7 bases each). This CDR3 has 16 residues. The germline gives CDR1 LNHDA, CDR2 SQIVND (reference sequence). With 5 bases removed from V and 5 bases from J, the gap between germline ends came to 22 bases. Here the CDR3 DNA reads TGTGCCAGTAGTCAACGGGGGGACAGATCTAGCGACGAGCAGTACTTC. Translated, it gives CASSQRGDRSSDEQYF.

The rearrangement uses TRBV3-1 (or the pseudogene TRBV3-2) and TRBJ2-5; tentatively, D is TRBD2 (5 bases). The CDR3 extends over 13 amino acids. V lost 2 bases to trimming and J lost 5 bases, with 9 bases between them. CDR1 is LGHDT, CDR2 YNNKEL, per germline (reference sequence). CDR3 coding DNA: TGTGCCAGCAGCCAAATGACTATCGAGACCCAGTACTTC. This gives the protein CASSQMTIETQYF.

Of note for this clone: Within the sample, other DNA sequences also encode this same CDR3. The V and J genes are TRBV28 and TRBJ1-1; no reliable D call. The CDR3 is 13 residues long. Trimming removed 2 bases at V and 1 base at J, with 5 bases between. The germline gives CDR1 MDHEN, CDR2 SYDVKM. The CDR3 is CASSLQPNTEAFF. DNA of the CDR3: TGTGCCAGCAGTTTACAGCCGAACACTGAAGCTTTCTTT.

The CDR3 nucleotides read TGTGCCATCAGGGGGTCCCAGGGTGAGGGCTACACCTTC. This translates into CAIRGSQGEGYTF. The J gene is TRBJ1-2, the V gene TRBV10-3, with D maybe TRBD1 (5 bases). V was cut by 6 bases and J by 8 bases, with 16 bases left in between. This CDR3 has 13 amino acids. Germline V gives CDR1 ENHRY, CDR2 SYGVKD.

The gene calls are TRBV28 and TRBJ2-5; 10 bases are a match to TRBD1. V was pared by 4 bases and J by 5 bases, with 7 bases of the junction left unmatched. CDR3 length equals 15 residues. Germline-derived CDR1 and CDR2 are MDHEN and SYDVKM. In DNA, the CDR3 is TGTGCCAGCAGTTCCCCCAGACAGGGGGCGGAGACCCAGTACTTC. Its translation: CASSSPRQGAETQYF.

This clone was observed a single time. The rearrangement joins TRBV6-2 or TRBV6-3 to TRBJ2-7; TRBD2 is a possible D gene (7 bases). CDR1 is MNHEY, CDR2 SVGEGT, per germline. The CDR3 contains 15 residues. Trimming stripped 6 bases from V and 5 bases from J, with 20 bases between. DNA for the CDR3: TGTGCCAGCAGCTCCCAGGGGCGGGAGTCCGACGAGCAGTACTTC. As protein: CASSSQGRESDEQYF.

This clone occurred a few times. This chain joins TRBV19 and TRBJ1-5; D is undetermined. The V end was cut by 3 bases, the J end by 0 bases, with 9 bases between. Germline V lookup: CDR1 LNHDA, CDR2 SQIVND (reference sequence). The CDR3 has 15 amino acids. In nucleotides, the CDR3 is TGTGCCAGTAGTATTTCCCTTTATAGCAATCAGCCCCAGCATTTT. As protein: CASSISLYSNQPQHF.

This chain uses TRBV27 with TRBJ2-3; D remains ambiguous. CDR1 is MNHEY, CDR2 SMNVEV, per germline (reference sequence). The CDR3 totals 12 residues. The V end lost 5 bases, the J end lost 4 bases, and 7 bases lay between the germline ends. Here the CDR3 reads CASSPGSDTQYF. The CDR3 DNA reads TGTGCCAGCAGTCCGGGCTCAGATACGCAGTATTTT.

The chain couples TRBV6-1 to TRBJ1-6; D gene ambiguous. Germline CDR1 and CDR2: MNHNS and SASEGT. Between the trimmed V and J ends, which lost 3 bases and 9 bases, there was a span of 18 bases. CDR3 size: 16 residues. The CDR3: CASSDMLSLGGSPLHF. CDR3 bases: TGTGCCAGCAGTGATATGCTGTCTCTCGGAGGTTCACCCCTCCACTTT.

The rearrangement joins TRBV6-1 to TRBJ2-7; D might be TRBD1 (6 bases). CDR1 MNHNS and CDR2 SASEGT come from the germline V gene. This CDR3 has 14 residues. The V and J ends lost 0 bases and 3 bases respectively, with 9 bases between them. CDR3 sequence (DNA): TGTGCCAGCAGTGAAGCGGGCAGGGGCTACGAGCAGTACTTC. Translated, it gives CASSEAGRGYEQYF.

V gene TRBV5-1 combines with J gene TRBJ2-3; 9 bases fit TRBD2. CDR1 and CDR2 (germline): SGHRS, YFSETQ. The CDR3 has 16 residues. Trimming took 5 bases from V and 1 from J; bases not matched to a gene: 8. CDR3 DNA: TGCGCCAGCAGGGGAGTAGCGGGAGTTGGCACAGATACGCAGTATTTT. This encodes CASRGVAGVGTDTQYF.

The chain links TRBV5-4 to TRBJ2-1; 7 bases align to TRBD1. V shed 1 base and J 6 bases; nucleotides not matched to a gene: 7. The CDR3 extends over 15 amino acids. CDR1 is SGHNT, CDR2 YYREEE, per germline (reference sequence). In DNA form, the CDR3 reads TGTGCCAGCAGCTTGCAGGGGGTGGGTACCAATGAGCAGTTCTTC. It codes for CASSLQGVGTNEQFF.

The chain links TRBV6-5 to TRBJ2-5; 10 bases agree with TRBD1. This CDR3 has 15 amino acids. Germline V gene sequence: CDR1 MNHEY, CDR2 SVGAGI. Trimming took 7 bases from V and 5 from J; bases not matched to a gene: 10. The CDR3 loop is CASNLRTGGWETQYF. The CDR3 region has the DNA TGTGCCAGCAACCTTAGGACAGGGGGGTGGGAGACCCAGTACTTC.

The V and J genes are TRBV11-2 and TRBJ1-3, with TRBD1 as a possible D gene (6 bases). The length of the CDR3 is 13 residues. V lost 5 bases to trimming and J lost 9 bases, with 14 bases between them. Germline loops: CDR1 SGHAT, CDR2 FQNNGV. CDR3 in amino acids: CASSLGGSGTIYF. The CDR3 coding sequence is TGTGCCAGCAGCCTAGGGGGGAGCGGCACCATATATTTT.